This T cell receptor beta chain was identified during a study of blood T cells in healthy people across ages. All donors came from Russia, were Caucasian and healthy, and spanned ages roughly 6 to 100. This clonotype was seen at least ten times. Then a second PCR, running roughly 6 to 11 cycles, was carried out with a sample-barcoded 5' primer and a J-beta primer mix. TCRdb fed the 5' RACE reads into MiXCR, producing one record per CDR3 protein. There are 550,000 to 800,000 distinct CDR3 sequences in the sample; about 21% occur only once, and approximately 3.6% lies in the top ten. The CDR3 totals 13 residues. J lost 5 bases, V lost 6 bases, and 5 bases had no gene match. Germline-derived CDR1 and CDR2 are SQVTM and ANQGSEA.

The sequence was obtained from a man between 65 and 80 years old in good health. Sequenced: blood. V is TRBV29-1 and J is TRBJ2-5, with TRBD2 identical over 11 bases. The CDR3 sequence: CSVTSGSGETQYF. CDR3 nucleotides: TGCAGCGTCACTAGCGGGAGTGGCGAGACCCAGTACTTC.